This passage covers 27 T cell receptor beta chains from one sample sequenced in a study of response to subunit inactivated influenza vaccine. Via MiXCR, TCRdb re-called the RT-PCR reads, giving one row per CDR3 protein. The table records about 620,000 distinct CDR3 sequences, roughly 12% of them present only once. These same data were also listed under a study on T cells expressing NK-cell markers. From that study: 5'RACE template switching built TCR beta cDNA with unique molecular identifiers.

This specimen consisted of PBMCs from blood, obtained on the day of vaccination. The receptor source for this set is a man in his fifties or sixties who received an inactivated influenza vaccine.

This clonotype was seen only a few times. CDR3 protein: CASSLALGLSTVSNTGELFF. DNA for the CDR3: TGTGCCAGCAGCTTAGCGCTGGGGCTCTCGACAGTGTCGAACACCGGGGAGCTGTTTTTT. V is TRBV11-1 and J is TRBJ2-2; weak D call: TRBD1 (5 bases). Germline CDR1 reads SGHAT; CDR2 reads FQDESV (reference sequence). The CDR3 extends over 20 amino acids. V lost 0 bases to trimming and J lost 0 bases, with 20 bases between them.

Worth noting for this clonotype: Being one base from a much bigger clone, this may be a read error. The chain employs TRBV7-2 and TRBJ1-3, with D possibly matching TRBD1 (6 bases). CDR1 and CDR2 (germline): SGHTA, FQGNSA. V lost 2 bases to trimming and J lost 3 bases, with 8 bases between them. This CDR3 contains 14 residues. CDR3 bases: TGTGCCAGCAGCTTAAACAGGGTTGGAAACACCATATATTTT. This encodes CASSLNRVGNTIYF.

V and J are TRBV18 and TRBJ1-5; 8 bases agree with TRBD1. CDR1 and CDR2 (germline): KGHSH, LQKENI. This CDR3 region has 15 residues. Trimming at V came to 6 bases and at J to 7 bases, leaving 11 bases not matched to a gene. CDR3 coding DNA: TGTGCCAGCTCCGGACAGGGTGTGGGTTCGCAGCCCCAGCATTTT. This translates into CASSGQGVGSQPQHF.

The rearrangement uses TRBV28 and TRBJ2-7; TRBD2 might be the D (6 bases). Deletions cut 7 bases from V and 3 bases from J, with 13 bases between. This CDR3 region has 13 residues. Per germline, CDR1 MDHEN and CDR2 SYDVKM. The CDR3 DNA is TGTGCCAGCAAAAGGCAGGGAGGCTACGAGCAGTACTTC. As protein: CASKRQGGYEQYF.

This clonotype was counted between two and nine times. The V gene is TRBV7-9, the J gene TRBJ2-3; D could derive from TRBD1 or TRBD2 (6 bases each). CDR1 SEHNR and CDR2 FQNEAQ come from the germline V gene (reference sequence). V lost 6 bases and J 5 bases, leaving 21 bases between the germline ends. CDR3 length: 16 amino acids. Here the CDR3 reads CASSGGFRGAEDTQYF. In nucleotides, the CDR3 is TGTGCCAGCAGTGGGGGTTTTAGGGGGGCCGAAGATACGCAGTATTTT.

This clonotype was seen a few times. V gene TRBV11-2 combines with J gene TRBJ2-7; D unclear. Trimming left V 2 bases short and J 1 base short, with 6 bases between. Germline assignment: CDR1 SGHAT and CDR2 FQNNGV. The length of the CDR3 is 13 residues. The CDR3 DNA reads TGTGCCAGCAGCTTACTAATGTCCTACGAGCAGTACTTC. Its protein product is CASSLLMSYEQYF.

V is TRBV4-3 and J is TRBJ2-2; D possibly matches TRBD1 or TRBD2 (5 bases each). Germline lookup yields CDR1 LGHNA and CDR2 YSLEER. V lost 4 bases, J lost 8 bases, and 20 bases lay in between. CDR3 length equals 16 residues. Here the CDR3 reads CASSPTIRDRGGELFF. In DNA form, the CDR3 reads TGCGCCAGCAGCCCGACGATCCGGGACCGTGGTGGGGAGCTGTTTTTT.

The CDR3 spells CASSEKLAGGYEQYF. Here the CDR3 DNA reads TGTGCCAGCAGTGAAAAGCTAGCGGGGGGCTACGAGCAGTACTTC. J is TRBJ2-7 and V is TRBV2; 11 bases match TRBD2. V shed 2 bases and J 3 bases; nucleotides not matched to a gene: 3. This CDR3 is built from 15 residues. CDR1 is SNHLY and CDR2 is FYNNEI in the germline V gene.

This clonotype was recorded a few times. The J gene is TRBJ2-3, the V gene TRBV7-2; maybe TRBD1 (6 bases). Germline V lookup: CDR1 SGHTA, CDR2 FQGNSA. Trimming left V 9 bases short and J 0 bases short, with 13 bases between. This CDR3 comprises 14 residues. CDR3 bases: TGTGCCAGTTTACAGGGATACAGCACAGATACGCAGTATTTT. It codes for CASLQGYSTDTQYF.

There are a few counts of this clonotype. The V call is TRBV3-1, the J call TRBJ1-1; 7 positions agree with TRBD1. The J segment lost 3 bases and the V segment lost 7 bases, leaving 8 bases of the junction unmatched. Germline V gene data show CDR1 as LGHDT and CDR2 as YNNKEL (reference sequence). The CDR3 runs to 14 residues. The CDR3 sequence is CASTTGQGDTEAFF. In DNA form, the CDR3 reads TGTGCCAGCACGACAGGGCAAGGGGACACTGAAGCTTTCTTT.

The chain joins TRBV20-1 to TRBJ2-5; 9 bases are shared with TRBD2. Germline trimming cut 5 bases from V and 7 bases from J; bases unmatched to any gene: 14. CDR1 is DFQATT, CDR2 SNEGSKA, per germline (reference sequence). The CDR3 contains 15 residues. The CDR3 sequence: CSAAGLAGAYVTQYF. The CDR3 nucleotides read TGCAGTGCTGCGGGACTAGCAGGGGCCTATGTGACCCAGTACTTC.

The chain is built from TRBV5-5 and TRBJ2-3, with unresolved D. The ends were cut back, 4 bases at V and 5 bases at J, with 11 bases in the middle. The CDR3 consists of 13 residues. From germline, CDR1 is SGHKS and CDR2 YYEKEE (reference sequence). In DNA form, the CDR3 reads TGTGCCAGCAGCGGACGAAGGATAGATACGCAGTATTTT. Translated, it gives CASSGRRIDTQYF.

V gene TRBV19 combines with J gene TRBJ2-1; tentative D call: TRBD2 (6 bases). The CDR3 has 16 residues. Germline CDR1 LNHDA, CDR2 SQIVND (reference sequence). Trimming removed 3 bases at V and 1 base at J, with 13 bases between. CDR3 sequence (DNA): TGTGCCAGTAGTATCCCCCCGGGAGTATCCTACAATGAGCAGTTCTTC. Protein: CASSIPPGVSYNEQFF.

The rearrangement joins TRBV11-2 to TRBJ1-2, with 11 bases identical to TRBD1. This CDR3 region has 15 residues. CDR1 is SGHAT and CDR2 is FQNNGV in the germline V gene. Unmatched junction bases numbered 9, after V lost 5 bases and J lost 7 bases. The CDR3 reads CASSTGQGAFRGYTF. CDR3 DNA sequence: TGTGCCAGCAGCACCGGACAGGGGGCGTTTCGTGGCTACACCTTC.

The V and J genes are TRBV7-3 and TRBJ2-5, with 10 nucleotides matching TRBD2. Germline loops: CDR1 SGHTA, CDR2 FQGTGA. The CDR3 covers 17 residues. After removal of 0 bases from V and 6 bases from J, the junction contained 10 bases not matched to a gene. DNA for the CDR3: TGTGCCAGCAGCTTAACGGGAGGACTAGCGGCTGCGAAGACCCAGTACTTC. Its protein is CASSLTGGLAAAKTQYF.

The sample holds many counts of this clonotype. The chain employs TRBV7-8 and TRBJ2-7; the D is unclear. Germline loops: CDR1 SGHVS, CDR2 FQNEAQ. There are 13 residues in the CDR3. V was cut by 1 base and J by 4 bases, with 8 bases left in between. The CDR3 spells CASSLGAGYEQYF. In nucleotides, the CDR3 is TGTGCCAGCAGCTTAGGGGCCGGGTACGAGCAGTACTTC.

Note on this clonotype: Given a much more abundant clone one base away, this may be a read error. The J gene is TRBJ2-3, the V gene TRBV7-2, with 15 nucleotides matching TRBD2. Losses at the gene ends were 6 bases for V and 7 bases for J; bases not matched to a gene: 8. Per the germline V gene, CDR1 is SGHTA and CDR2 is FQGNSA. The CDR3 is 16 residues long. CDR3 nucleotides: TGTGCCAGCAGATCCGGACTAGCGGGAGGGCCACATACGCAGTATTTT. It codes for CASRSGLAGGPHTQYF.

The chain is built from TRBV24-1 and TRBJ2-3; D is perhaps TRBD1 or TRBD2 (5 bases each). Germline V gene lookup returns CDR1 KGHDR and CDR2 SFDVKD. V was clipped by 4 bases and J by 4 bases, with 17 bases between them. The CDR3 contains 16 residues. This CDR3 reads CATSDPGVVGADTQYF. In DNA form, the CDR3 reads TGTGCCACCAGTGACCCCGGGGTGGTAGGGGCAGATACGCAGTATTTT.

The table lists this clonotype with many counts. The CDR3 reads CASSLLLGQTSDTQYF. In DNA form, the CDR3 reads TGTGCCAGCAGCTTACTTTTGGGACAGACGAGTGATACGCAGTATTTT. The chain uses TRBV11-1 and TRBJ2-3; 7 nucleotides agree with TRBD1. Germline CDR1 reads SGHAT; CDR2 reads FQDESV (reference sequence). The CDR3 length is 16 residues. The J segment lost 6 bases and the V segment lost 2 bases, leaving 11 bases of the junction unmatched.

This clonotype has ten or more counts. V gene TRBV7-2 combines with J gene TRBJ2-1; TRBD1 might be the D (7 bases). CDR3 length equals 16 residues. Between the trimmed V and J ends, which lost 5 bases and 6 bases, there was a span of 20 bases. CDR1 SGHTA and CDR2 FQGNSA come from the germline V gene. The CDR3 sequence is CASSLSSGGLLNEQFF. In DNA, the CDR3 is TGTGCCAGCAGCCTTTCCTCAGGGGGACTCCTCAATGAGCAGTTCTTC.

The V and J genes are TRBV29-1 and TRBJ2-1; 11 bases line up with TRBD2. V lost 4 bases and J lost 8; bases outside the gene matches: 7. Germline V gene sequence: CDR1 SQVTM, CDR2 ANQGSEA. The CDR3 spans 14 residues. The chain's CDR3 is CSVVGRLAGHEQFF. CDR3 nucleotides: TGCAGCGTTGTGGGTCGACTAGCGGGGCATGAGCAGTTCTTC.

This clonotype was observed a handful of times. The J gene is TRBJ2-3, the V gene TRBV5-1, with D perhaps assigned TRBD1 or TRBD2 (5 bases each). V dropped 4 bases and J dropped 1 base, with 16 bases sitting between them. This CDR3 has 16 residues. Per germline, CDR1 SGHRS and CDR2 YFSETQ. CDR3: CASSPMGRGRTDTQYF. The CDR3 region has the DNA TGCGCCAGCAGCCCTATGGGACGGGGACGCACAGATACGCAGTATTTT.

This chain joins TRBV19 and TRBJ2-5; possible D gene TRBD1, 6 bases. Per germline, CDR1 LNHDA and CDR2 SQIVND (reference sequence). V lost 2 bases and J 4 bases, leaving 20 bases between the germline ends. The CDR3 consists of 17 residues. CDR3 DNA: TGTGCCAGTAGTATATCCCGGACCAGGGGTGCTCGAGAGACCCAGTACTTC. This gives the protein CASSISRTRGARETQYF.

This clonotype was seen only a few times. The chain combines TRBV24-1 with TRBJ2-5; tentative D call: TRBD2 (5 bases). The CDR3 covers 15 residues. V was trimmed by 10 bases and J by 0 bases, leaving 17 bases between them. Germline CDR1 reads KGHDR; CDR2 reads SFDVKD. CDR3 sequence: CATGGGTTYQETQYF. CDR3 bases: TGTGCCACAGGTGGAGGCACGACGTACCAAGAGACCCAGTACTTC.

V usage is TRBV5-5 and J usage is TRBJ2-7; 7 bases map to TRBD2. The CDR3 runs 16 residues. Germline V lookup: CDR1 SGHKS, CDR2 YYEKEE (reference sequence). With V trimmed by 3 bases and J by 0 bases, 9 bases remained unmatched. CDR3 region: CASSYQGGLSSYEQYF. CDR3 DNA sequence: TGTGCCAGCAGCTACCAGGGAGGGTTGAGCTCCTACGAGCAGTACTTC. Full variable domain (outside the CDR3, taken from reference TRBV5-5 and TRBJ2-7): DAGVTQSPTHLIKTRGQQVTLRCSPISGHKSVSWYQQVLGQGPQFIFQYYEKEERGRGNFPDRFSARQFPNYSSELNVNALLLGDSALYLCASSYQGGLSSYEQYFGPGTRLTVT.

In this sample, this clonotype turned up many times. The genes are TRBV12-3 or TRBV12-4 and TRBJ2-5; D uncertain. The CDR3 is 16 amino acids. V lost 5 bases, J lost 2 bases, and 18 bases lay in between. The CDR3 sequence is CASSPHRHAFQETQYF. The CDR3 DNA follows: TGTGCCAGCAGTCCTCACCGACATGCCTTTCAAGAGACCCAGTACTTC.

The chain employs TRBV4-1 and TRBJ2-5; TRBD1 matches at 7 bases. The CDR3 is 16 amino acids. Germline V gives CDR1 MGHRA, CDR2 YSYEKL. Trimming cost V 7 bases and J 2 bases; bases outside gene matches: 13. CDR3 in amino acids: CASTNLYPGQQETQYF. DNA for the CDR3: TGCGCCAGCACCAACCTGTATCCGGGACAGCAAGAGACCCAGTACTTC.